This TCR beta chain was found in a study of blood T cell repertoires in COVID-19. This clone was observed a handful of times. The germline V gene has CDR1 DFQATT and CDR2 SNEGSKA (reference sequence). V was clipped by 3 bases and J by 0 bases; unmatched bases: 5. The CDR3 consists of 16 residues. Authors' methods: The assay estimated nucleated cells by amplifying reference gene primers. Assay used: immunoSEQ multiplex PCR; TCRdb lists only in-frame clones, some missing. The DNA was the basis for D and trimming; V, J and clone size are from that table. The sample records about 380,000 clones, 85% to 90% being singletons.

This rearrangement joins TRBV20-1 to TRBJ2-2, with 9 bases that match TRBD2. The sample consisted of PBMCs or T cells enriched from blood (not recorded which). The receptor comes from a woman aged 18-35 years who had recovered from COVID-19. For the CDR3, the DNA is TGCAGTGCTAGTGGAGTAGCGGGGGCGAACACCGGGGAGCTGTTTTTT. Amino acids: CSASGVAGANTGELFF.